This T cell receptor beta chain was retrieved from a study of siplizumab effects on memory and regulatory T cells (dated by TCRdb to the late 2010s). In the study overall: The study examined how the anti-CD2 antibody siplizumab affects alloreactive T-cell subsets in allogeneic mixed lymphocyte reactions built from human PBMCs.

Libraries came from the immunoSEQ multiplex PCR assay. Roughly 10^5 TCR templates per sample were assayed on the deep sequencing platform. Genomic DNA extracted from sorted T cells was used for TCRbeta CDR3 sequencing. The paper's data handling went like this. The R programming language was used for clonal analysis of the TCRbeta CDR3 data. Alloreactive CD4+ and CD8+ clones were defined by comparing unstimulated samples with post-reaction CFSE-low samples. By matching sequences to the repertoires of sorted unstimulated Treg and non-Treg cells, each alloreactive CD4+ clone was assigned a regulatory or non-regulatory origin. TCRdb's version of the immuneACCESS table is confined to in-frame rearrangements and falls short of the full clone set. An unresolved V gene accounts for under half of the shortfall where checked; the remainder is of unknown origin. V, J and clone size were drawn from that table, and D and trimming were deduced from the DNA. This sample is represented by about 100,000 clones; less than 95% of them were singletons. The ten largest clones represent 1% to 1.5% of the sample.

Comments on this clone: Its specific antigen is unknown. Base qualities are not recorded, but no much larger clone differs from it by a single base.

Beyond this particular receptor, the publication reports: Unstimulated naive T cells appeared to be more diverse than memory T cells, and naive cells seemed to make a substantial contribution to the alloresponse. Whether proliferating Tregs from siplizumab cultures were suppressive was not functionally confirmed. In reactions with siplizumab, an average of roughly 70% of mappable alloreactive CD4+ clones were Treg-derived, compared with roughly 30% in control reactions. Because sequences at frequencies below about 10^-5 were poorly captured, only a minor fraction of alloreactive clones could be mapped back to unstimulated subsets. About 75-96% of proliferating CD4+ or CD8+ clones could not be given a naive or memory phenotype. Siplizumab significantly reduced the cumulative frequency of alloreactive sequences traceable to unstimulated CD4+ memory T cells.

Sorted unstimulated T cells and proliferating T cells recovered from mixed lymphocyte reactions were subjected to TCRbeta CDR3 sequencing. Fresh whole blood from fewer than 12 HLA-typed healthy donors was used to isolate PBMCs. To map where alloreactive clones came from, unstimulated CD4+ non-regulatory T cells were FACS-sorted. Sequencing used non-Treg CD4+ T cells sorted from blood. Read against the paper, the sample's cell subset or site label means: FACS-sorted unstimulated CD4+ non-regulatory T cells. This TCR derives from a human donor in good health.

The base sequence is TGCGCCAGCAGCTCGATAAACGGACAGGATTCACCCCTCCACTTT. Protein translation: CASSSINGQDSPLHF. This sequence uses TRBV5-1 and TRBJ1-6, with 7 junctional bases fitting TRBD1. CDR1 SGHRS and CDR2 YFSETQ are derived from the germline V gene. Clipping removes 3 bases from V and 8 bases from J, with 8 as the unmatched junction base count. Counted from cysteine to phenylalanine, this CDR3 has 15 amino acids. Only the CDR3 DNA is retained, 45 bases long and in frame from the first base. The variable domain in full, with residues beyond the CDR3 obtained from the reference TRBV5-1 and TRBJ1-6 genes, is KAGVTQTPRYLIKTRGQQVTLSCSPISGHRSVSWYQQTPGQGLQFLFEYFSETQRNKGNFPGRFSGRQFSNSRSEMNVSTLELGDSALYLCASSSINGQDSPLHFGNGTRLTVT.